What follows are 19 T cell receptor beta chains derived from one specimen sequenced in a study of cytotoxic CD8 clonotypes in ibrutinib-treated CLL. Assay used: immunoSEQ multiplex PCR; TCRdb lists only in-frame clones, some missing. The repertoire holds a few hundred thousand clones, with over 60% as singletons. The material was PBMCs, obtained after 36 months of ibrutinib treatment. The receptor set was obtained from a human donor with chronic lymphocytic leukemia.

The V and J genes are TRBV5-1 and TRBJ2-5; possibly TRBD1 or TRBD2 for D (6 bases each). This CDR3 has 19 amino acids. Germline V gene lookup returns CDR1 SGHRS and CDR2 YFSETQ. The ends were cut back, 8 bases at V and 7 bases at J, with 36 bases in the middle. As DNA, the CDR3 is TGCGCCAGTAAGACGGGGGCTTTTAACATGGACTCCCCCTTCGGGACCCAGTACTTC. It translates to CASKTGAFNMDSPFGTQYF.

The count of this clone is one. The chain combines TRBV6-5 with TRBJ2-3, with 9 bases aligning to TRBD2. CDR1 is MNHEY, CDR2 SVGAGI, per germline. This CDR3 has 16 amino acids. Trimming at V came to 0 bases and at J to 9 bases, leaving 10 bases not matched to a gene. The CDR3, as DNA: TGTGCCAGCAGTTACTCGGCGGGAGGGCCAGTGTTCACGCAGTATTTT. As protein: CASSYSAGGPVFTQYF.

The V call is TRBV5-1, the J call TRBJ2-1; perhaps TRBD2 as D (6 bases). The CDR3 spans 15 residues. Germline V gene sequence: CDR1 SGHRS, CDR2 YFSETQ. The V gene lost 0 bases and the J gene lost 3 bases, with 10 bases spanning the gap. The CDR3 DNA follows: TGCGCCAGCAGCTTGGTTGCGGGGTACTACAATGAGCAGTTCTTC. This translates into CASSLVAGYYNEQFF.

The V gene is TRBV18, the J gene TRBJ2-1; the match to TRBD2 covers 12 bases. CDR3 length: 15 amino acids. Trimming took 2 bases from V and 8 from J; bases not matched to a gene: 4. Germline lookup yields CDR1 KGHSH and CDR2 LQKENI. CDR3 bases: TGTGCCAGCTCACCATTTGGACTAGCGGGATATGAGCAGTTCTTC. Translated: CASSPFGLAGYEQFF. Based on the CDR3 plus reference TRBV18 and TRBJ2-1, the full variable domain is NAGVMQNPRHLVRRRGQEARLRCSPMKGHSHVYWYRQLPEEGLKFMVYLQKENIIDESGMPKERFSAEFPKEGPSILRIQQVVRGDSAAYFCASSPFGLAGYEQFFGPGTRLTVL.

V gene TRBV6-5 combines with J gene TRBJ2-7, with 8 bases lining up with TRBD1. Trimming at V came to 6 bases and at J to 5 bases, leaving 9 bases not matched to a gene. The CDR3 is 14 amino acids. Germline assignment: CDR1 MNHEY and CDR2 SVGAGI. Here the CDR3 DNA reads TGTGCCAGCAGCGGACGGGACAGGTTCCACGAGCAGTACTTC. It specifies CASSGRDRFHEQYF.

The CDR3 here is CASSQDSSIVYGYTF. The CDR3 coding sequence is TGCGCCAGCAGCCAAGATAGTTCAATAGTCTATGGCTACACCTTC. The V and J genes are TRBV4-1 and TRBJ1-2; D ambiguous. The CDR3 sequence is 15 residues long. V gave up 0 bases and J gave up 4 bases, with 12 bases separating them. Germline CDR1 MGHRA, CDR2 YSYEKL.

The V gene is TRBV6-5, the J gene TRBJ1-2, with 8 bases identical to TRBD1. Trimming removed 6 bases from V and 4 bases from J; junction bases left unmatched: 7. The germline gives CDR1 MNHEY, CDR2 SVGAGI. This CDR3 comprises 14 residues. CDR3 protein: CASRNSGQAYGYTF. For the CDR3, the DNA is TGTGCCAGCAGAAACTCGGGACAGGCCTATGGCTACACCTTC.

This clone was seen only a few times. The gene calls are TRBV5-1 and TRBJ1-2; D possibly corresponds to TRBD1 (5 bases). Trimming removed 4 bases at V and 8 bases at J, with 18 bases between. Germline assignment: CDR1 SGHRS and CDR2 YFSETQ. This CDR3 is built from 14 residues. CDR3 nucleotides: TGCGCCAGCAGCCAGTCGACAGTAGCTCGAGGCTACACCTTC. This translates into CASSQSTVARGYTF.

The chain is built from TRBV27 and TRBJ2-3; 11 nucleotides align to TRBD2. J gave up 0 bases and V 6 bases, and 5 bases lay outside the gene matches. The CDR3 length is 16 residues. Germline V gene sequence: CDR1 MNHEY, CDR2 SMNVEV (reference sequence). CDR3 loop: CASSLGTSGSTDTQYF. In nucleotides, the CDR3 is TGTGCCAGCAGCCTCGGGACTAGCGGAAGCACAGATACGCAGTATTTT.

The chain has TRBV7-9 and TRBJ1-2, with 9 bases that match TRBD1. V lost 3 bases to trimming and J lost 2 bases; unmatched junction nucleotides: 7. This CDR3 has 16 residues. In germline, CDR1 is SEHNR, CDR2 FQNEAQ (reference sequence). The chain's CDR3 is CASSLAPGTGNYGYTF. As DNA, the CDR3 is TGTGCCAGCAGCTTGGCCCCCGGGACAGGGAACTATGGCTACACCTTC.

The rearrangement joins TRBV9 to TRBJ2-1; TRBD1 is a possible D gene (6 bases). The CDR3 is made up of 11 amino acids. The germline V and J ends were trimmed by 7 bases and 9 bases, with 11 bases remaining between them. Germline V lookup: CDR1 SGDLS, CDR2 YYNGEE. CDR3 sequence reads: CASGGLTEQFF. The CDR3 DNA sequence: TGTGCCAGCGGGGGCCTCACTGAGCAGTTCTTC.

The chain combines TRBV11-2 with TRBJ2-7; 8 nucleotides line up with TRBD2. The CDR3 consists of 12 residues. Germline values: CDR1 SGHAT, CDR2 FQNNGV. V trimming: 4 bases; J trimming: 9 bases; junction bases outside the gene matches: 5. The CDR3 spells CASSWTSLRQYF. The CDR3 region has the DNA TGTGCCAGCAGCTGGACTAGCCTAAGGCAGTACTTC.

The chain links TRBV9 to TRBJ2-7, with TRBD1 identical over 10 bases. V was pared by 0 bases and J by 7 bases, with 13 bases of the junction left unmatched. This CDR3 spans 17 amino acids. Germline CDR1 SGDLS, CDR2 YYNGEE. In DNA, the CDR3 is TGTGCCAGCAGCGTAGGGATCTTGAGACAGGGGGCGAGGGAGCAGTACTTC. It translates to CASSVGILRQGAREQYF.

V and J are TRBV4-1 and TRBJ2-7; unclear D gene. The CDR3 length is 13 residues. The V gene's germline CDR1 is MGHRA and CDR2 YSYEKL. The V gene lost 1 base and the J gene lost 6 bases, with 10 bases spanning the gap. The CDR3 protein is CASSQVAAPEQYF. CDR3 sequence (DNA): TGCGCCAGCAGCCAAGTGGCAGCGCCCGAGCAGTACTTC.

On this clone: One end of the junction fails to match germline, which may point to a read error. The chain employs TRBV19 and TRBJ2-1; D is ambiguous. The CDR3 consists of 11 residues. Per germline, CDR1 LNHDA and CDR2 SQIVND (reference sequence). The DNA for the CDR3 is TGTGCCAGTAGTATGAGGTCAGGCCTAATCTTC. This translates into CASSMRSGLIF.

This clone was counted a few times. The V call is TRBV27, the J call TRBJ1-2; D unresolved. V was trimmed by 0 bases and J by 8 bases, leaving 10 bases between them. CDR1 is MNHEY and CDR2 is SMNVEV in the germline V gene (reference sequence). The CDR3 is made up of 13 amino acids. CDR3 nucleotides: TGTGCCAGCAGTTTATCAGCCCTGGGGGGCTACACCTTC. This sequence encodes CASSLSALGGYTF.

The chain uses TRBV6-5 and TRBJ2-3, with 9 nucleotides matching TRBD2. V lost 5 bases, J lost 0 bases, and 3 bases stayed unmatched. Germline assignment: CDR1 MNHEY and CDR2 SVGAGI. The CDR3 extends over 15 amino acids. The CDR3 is CASSTLAGSTDTQYF. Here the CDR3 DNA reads TGTGCCAGCAGTACTCTAGCGGGGAGCACAGATACGCAGTATTTT.

The CDR3 region is CASNKYPDYEQYF. CDR3 nucleotide sequence: TGCGCCAGCAACAAATACCCGGACTACGAGCAGTACTTC. The chain joins TRBV5-1 to TRBJ2-7; D not resolved. Trimming pared 6 bases from V and 3 bases from J, leaving 13 bases between. Germline V gene lookup returns CDR1 SGHRS and CDR2 YFSETQ. The CDR3 consists of 13 residues.

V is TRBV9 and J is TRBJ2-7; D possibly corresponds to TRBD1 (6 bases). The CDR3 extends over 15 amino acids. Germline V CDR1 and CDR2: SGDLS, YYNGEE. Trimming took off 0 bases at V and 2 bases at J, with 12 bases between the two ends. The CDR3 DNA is TGTGCCAGCAGCGTAGGGTTGGACAGACCCTACGAGCAGTACTTC. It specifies CASSVGLDRPYEQYF. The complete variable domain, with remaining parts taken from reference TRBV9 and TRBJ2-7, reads DSGVTQTPKHLITATGQRVTLRCSPRSGDLSVYWYQQSLDQGLQFLIQYYNGEERAKGNILERFSAQQFPDLHSELNLSSLELGDSALYFCASSVGLDRPYEQYFGPGTRLTVT.